This TCR beta chain was sequenced in a study of regulatory T cells in long-lasting Graves disease. Across the whole study: The term persistent Graves' disease signified upward of 5 years on antithyroid drugs with positive TSH receptor antibodies. Study conclusions and caveats: TRBV28, TRBJ1-2 and TRBJ2-5 emerged as the favored segments in persistent disease. Accuracy was perhaps lowered by the small sample size.

This clonotype was counted at least ten times. Antigen unknown. Trimming shortened V by 6 bases and J by 0 bases, and 14 bases separated the two germline ends. The CDR3 length is 15 residues. The time point denotes: persistent/refractory GD, antithyroid drugs over 5 years with positive TRAb. The TCR library was made from RNA extracted from PBMCs. With iRepertoire HTBI primers and Arm-PCR of CDR3 regions, TCR beta libraries were built. MiXCR was run by TCRdb on the multiplex PCR reads, yielding one entry per CDR3 protein. The sample holds 400,000 to 600,000 distinct CDR3 sequences, 20% to 25% seen once.

The receptor was isolated from a female donor with Graves disease. The chain joins TRBV12-3 or TRBV12-4 to TRBJ2-5, with D perhaps matching TRBD2 (6 bases). The sequences come from peripheral blood mononuclear cells (PBMCs), collected when the disease was refractory, from a patient treated with antithyroid drugs. Written as DNA, the CDR3 is TGTGCCAGCAGCTACCTGGGACTGCACCAAGAGACCCAGTACTTC. Translation: CASSYLGLHQETQYF.